These 6 T cell receptor beta chains originate from one sample sequenced in a study of CD8+ T cells in alopecia areata. Regarding treatment: oral pan-JAK inhibitor, 5-10 mg twice daily. RNA was extracted and reverse transcribed into cDNA as the sequencing template. Clones were sequenced by immunoSEQ multiplex PCR, and TCRdb holds only the in-frame ones, with some missing. The sample comprises approximately 210,000 clones, just under 65% of which are singletons, and about 1.3% rests with the top ten. The sequencing here drew on CD4+ T cells sorted from blood, taken between weeks 49 and 50, from a patient treated with tofacitinib. Receptor source: a human donor with alopecia areata.

The gene calls are TRBV2 and TRBJ1-4, with D possibly matching TRBD1 (6 bases). V was pared by 7 bases and J by 8 bases, with 20 bases between. The CDR3 contains 15 residues. Germline CDR1 SNHLY, CDR2 FYNNEI. In nucleotides, the CDR3 is TGTGCCAGCAACCAGCTCGGGGGCATAGGGGAAAAACTGTTTTTT. As protein: CASNQLGGIGEKLFF.

The chain is built from TRBV7-2 and TRBJ1-2, with TRBD1 identical over 12 bases. Germline V gene lookup returns CDR1 SGHTA and CDR2 FQGNSA. Trimming cost V 3 bases and J 3 bases; bases outside gene matches: 2. This CDR3 spans 15 amino acids. The DNA for the CDR3 is TGTGCCAGCAGCTTCGGGACAGGGGGCGACTATGGCTACACCTTC. Translating gives CASSFGTGGDYGYTF.

Concerning this clone: At the DNA level, this CDR3 is encoded by other sequences in the same sample as well. This chain links TRBV29-1 with TRBJ2-7, with TRBD1 as a possible D gene (5 bases). The V end was cut by 4 bases, the J end by 1 base, with 8 bases between. The germline V gene has CDR1 SQVTM and CDR2 ANQGSEA. The CDR3 covers 12 residues. The CDR3 coding sequence is TGCAGCGTTGGGCAGGGTTCCTACGAGCAGTACTTC. It specifies CSVGQGSYEQYF.

This chain connects TRBV5-1 to TRBJ2-5; 8 bases map to TRBD1. CDR3 size: 16 residues. From germline, CDR1 is SGHRS and CDR2 YFSETQ. The junction had 10 bases not matched to a gene; V was cut back by 2 bases and J by 4 bases. This CDR3 reads CASSFDPGGAGETQYF. CDR3 nucleotide sequence: TGCGCCAGCAGCTTCGACCCAGGGGGCGCGGGAGAGACCCAGTACTTC.

The chain is built from TRBV7-2 and TRBJ2-5; D is ambiguous. V lost 5 bases, J lost 3 bases, and 4 bases lay in between. The CDR3 consists of 11 residues. Germline-derived CDR1 and CDR2 are SGHTA and FQGNSA. This CDR3 reads CASSPKETQYF. The DNA for the CDR3 is TGTGCCAGCAGCCCTAAAGAGACCCAGTACTTC.

The chain is built from TRBV29-1 and TRBJ2-7, with 11 bases aligning to TRBD2. From germline, CDR1 is SQVTM and CDR2 ANQGSEA. The CDR3 is 16 residues long. Trimming took 1 base from V and 7 from J; bases not matched to a gene: 12. In DNA form, the CDR3 reads TGCAGCGTTGAAGGGGCTAGCGGGGGGCCCCCTCGGGAGCAGTACTTC. This gives the protein CSVEGASGGPPREQYF.